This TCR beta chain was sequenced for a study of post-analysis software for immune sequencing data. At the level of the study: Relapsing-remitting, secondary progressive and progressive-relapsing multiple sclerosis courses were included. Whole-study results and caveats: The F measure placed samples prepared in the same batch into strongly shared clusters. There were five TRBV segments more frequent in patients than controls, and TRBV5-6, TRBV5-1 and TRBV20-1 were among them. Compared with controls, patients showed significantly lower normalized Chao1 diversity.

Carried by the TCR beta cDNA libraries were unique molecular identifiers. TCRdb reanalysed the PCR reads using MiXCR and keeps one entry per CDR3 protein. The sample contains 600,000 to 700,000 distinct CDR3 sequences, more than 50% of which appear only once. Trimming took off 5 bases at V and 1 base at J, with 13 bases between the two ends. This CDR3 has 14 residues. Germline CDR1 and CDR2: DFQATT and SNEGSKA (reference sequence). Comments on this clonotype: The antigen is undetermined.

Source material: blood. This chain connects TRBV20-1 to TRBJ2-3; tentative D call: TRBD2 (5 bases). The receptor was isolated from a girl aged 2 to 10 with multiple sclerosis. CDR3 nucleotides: TGCAGTGCTCATCCGGGAACAGGCACAGATACGCAGTATTTT. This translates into CSAHPGTGTDTQYF.